A single sample gave rise to the 25 T cell receptor beta chains below, sequenced in a study of blood T cell repertoires in COVID-19. The repertoire was sequenced with immunoSEQ multiplex PCR; TCRdb's copy has only in-frame clones and lacks some. This sample has roughly 29,000 clones, with 81% found just once. Sequencing was done on a sample of peripheral blood. The receptors shown here come from a woman aged 60-70 years with acute or convalescent COVID-19.

The chain recombines TRBV28 with TRBJ2-1; 9 nucleotides agree with TRBD2. The length of the CDR3 is 15 residues. Germline V CDR1 and CDR2: MDHEN, SYDVKM. The J segment lost 0 bases and the V segment lost 9 bases, leaving 6 bases of the junction unmatched. This CDR3 is CASSLAGASYNEQFF. The CDR3 DNA follows: TGTGCCAGTTCCTTAGCGGGGGCCTCCTACAATGAGCAGTTCTTC.

The chain couples TRBV2 to TRBJ2-2; perhaps TRBD2 as D (5 bases). Trimming stripped 4 bases from V and 4 bases from J, with 19 bases between. The germline V gene encodes CDR1 SNHLY and CDR2 FYNNEI. This CDR3 has 17 residues. The chain's CDR3 is CASSGRLTRGITGELFF. The CDR3 DNA is TGTGCCAGCAGTGGAAGGCTTACGAGAGGGATCACCGGGGAGCTGTTTTTT. Drawing the rest from reference TRBV2 and TRBJ2-2, the complete variable domain is EPEVTQTPSHQVTQMGQEVILRCVPISNHLYFYWYRQILGQKVEFLVSFYNNEISEKSEIFDDQFSVERPDGSNFTLKIRSTKLEDSAMYFCASSGRLTRGITGELFFGEGSRLTVL.

This clone has only a few counts. V is TRBV10-2 and J is TRBJ1-1; perhaps TRBD1 as D (6 bases). The CDR3 totals 14 residues. Between the trimmed V and J ends, which lost 4 bases and 1 base, there was a span of 10 bases. The germline V gene has CDR1 WSHSY and CDR2 SAAADI. CDR3 sequence reads: CASSGGGRNTEAFF. The CDR3 bases are TGCGCCAGCAGTGGGGGGGGGCGGAACACTGAAGCTTTCTTT.

The J gene is TRBJ1-2, the V gene TRBV2, with TRBD1 matching 8 bases. Germline V gene data show CDR1 as SNHLY and CDR2 as FYNNEI. The CDR3 is made up of 14 amino acids. J lost 7 bases, V lost 7 bases, and 11 bases had no gene match. In DNA form, the CDR3 reads TGTGCCAGCACTACAGGGGGGAGAGGATTTGGCTACACCTTC. It codes for CASTTGGRGFGYTF.

This clone has a single count. The chain employs TRBV6-5 and TRBJ2-1; D remains unclear. This CDR3 spans 13 amino acids. Germline loops: CDR1 MNHEY, CDR2 SVGAGI. Trimming took off 2 bases at V and 7 bases at J, with 9 bases between the two ends. The CDR3 region has the DNA TGTGCCAGCAGTTACACTAAGTTTAATGAGCAGTTCTTC. This gives the protein CASSYTKFNEQFF.

This chain links TRBV27 with TRBJ2-7; 7 nucleotides agree with TRBD1. This CDR3 is built from 12 residues. The ends lost 8 bases at V and 3 bases at J; junction bases unmatched: 4. Germline CDR1 and CDR2: MNHEY and SMNVEV (reference sequence). The CDR3 region has the DNA TGTGCCAGCCAGGGACAGAACTACGAGCAGTACTTC. Amino acids: CASQGQNYEQYF.

The V gene is TRBV9, the J gene TRBJ2-3; the match to TRBD1 covers 7 bases. V gave up 7 bases and J gave up 2 bases; unmatched junction bases: 10. From germline, CDR1 is SGDLS and CDR2 YYNGEE. The CDR3 runs to 15 residues. Here the CDR3 DNA reads TGTGCCAGCCAGCGGACAGGACAATCCACAGATACGCAGTATTTT. Its translation is CASQRTGQSTDTQYF.

The chain uses TRBV6-1 and TRBJ2-7; D unresolved. The V and J ends lost 2 bases and 3 bases respectively, with 5 bases between them. CDR1 and CDR2 (germline): MNHNS, SASEGT. This CDR3 region has 12 residues. Written as DNA, the CDR3 is TGTGCCAGCAGTGAATTAGACTACGAGCAGTACTTC. This translates into CASSELDYEQYF.

The chain links TRBV6-5 to TRBJ2-7; 9 bases line up with TRBD1. The CDR3 runs to 14 residues. CDR1 is MNHEY, CDR2 SVGAGI, per germline. Losses at the gene ends were 2 bases for V and 4 bases for J; bases not matched to a gene: 3. CDR3 region: CASSYQTGGYEQYF. The CDR3 DNA reads TGTGCCAGCAGTTACCAGACAGGGGGGTACGAGCAGTACTTC.

The V gene is TRBV29-1, the J gene TRBJ1-1, with D unresolved. Trimming shortened V by 2 bases and J by 12 bases, and 16 bases separated the two germline ends. CDR3 size: 12 residues. Germline lookup yields CDR1 SQVTM and CDR2 ANQGSEA. This chain's CDR3 is CSVESGEYKTFF. The CDR3 bases are TGCAGCGTTGAATCCGGAGAGTATAAGACTTTCTTT. The complete variable domain, with remaining parts taken from reference TRBV29-1 and TRBJ1-1, reads SAVISQKPSRDICQRGTSLTIQCQVDSQVTMMFWYRQQPGQSLTLIATANQGSEATYESGFVIDKFPISRPNLTFSTLTVSNMSPEDSSIYLCSVESGEYKTFFGQGTRLTVV.

The chain recombines TRBV6-1 with TRBJ2-7, with 7 bases matching TRBD1. This CDR3 is 14 amino acids long. V dropped 5 bases and J dropped 0; count of bases not matched to a gene: 4. Germline loops: CDR1 MNHNS, CDR2 SASEGT. The CDR3 DNA reads TGTGCCAGCAGTTTCGGGACAGCCTCCTACGAGCAGTACTTC. This encodes CASSFGTASYEQYF.

This clone showed up just a few times. Other DNA sequences in the same sample also yield this CDR3. The chain recombines TRBV5-1 with TRBJ2-3; D gene uncertain. The germline V gene has CDR1 SGHRS and CDR2 YFSETQ. Between the trimmed V and J ends, which lost 4 bases and 2 bases, there was a span of 14 bases. This CDR3 has 15 residues. The CDR3 sequence is CASSPGTTYTDTQYF. The CDR3 DNA reads as TGCGCCAGCAGCCCCGGCACGACTTACACAGATACGCAGTATTTT.

The chain combines TRBV7-9 with TRBJ2-1, with 10 bases fitting TRBD2. From germline, CDR1 is SEHNR and CDR2 FQNEAQ (reference sequence). With 5 bases clipped from V and 7 bases from J, the junction kept 8 bases outside the gene matches. The CDR3 extends over 15 amino acids. For the CDR3, the DNA is TGTGCCAGCAGCGGTAGCGGGGGGCTAGGAAATGAGCAGTTCTTC. Residues: CASSGSGGLGNEQFF.

This chain uses TRBV28 with TRBJ2-7, with TRBD2 identical over 8 bases. V dropped 8 bases and J dropped 2; count of bases not matched to a gene: 8. The CDR3 loop spans 14 amino acids. Germline CDR1 MDHEN, CDR2 SYDVKM. The CDR3 DNA sequence: TGTGCCAGCGTGGCTACGGGGGGGACCTACGAGCAGTACTTC. As protein: CASVATGGTYEQYF.

The genes are TRBV19 and TRBJ1-5; 7 nucleotides agree with TRBD1. Germline CDR1 LNHDA, CDR2 SQIVND (reference sequence). V dropped 10 bases and J dropped 6; count of bases not matched to a gene: 9. The CDR3 contains 13 residues. The CDR3 sequence is CATTNRGRQPQHF. The CDR3, as DNA: TGTGCCACCACAAATAGGGGGCGTCAGCCCCAGCATTTT.

The chain links TRBV29-1 to TRBJ2-1; no clear D gene. CDR1 SQVTM and CDR2 ANQGSEA come from the germline V gene. V gave up 7 bases and J gave up 7 bases, with 8 bases separating them. This CDR3 contains 10 residues. In nucleotides, the CDR3 is TGCAGCGCCCTTAGAAATGAGCAGTTCTTC. Protein sequence: CSALRNEQFF.

This clone came up once. V is TRBV27 and J is TRBJ2-5; TRBD2 aligns across 10 bases. CDR3 length: 15 residues. Unmatched junction bases numbered 8, after V lost 3 bases and J lost 7 bases. Looked up from germline, CDR1 is MNHEY and CDR2 is SMNVEV (reference sequence). CDR3 in amino acids: CASSLSGGGYGTQYF. CDR3 nucleotide sequence: TGTGCCAGCAGTTTGAGCGGGGGGGGTTACGGGACCCAGTACTTC.

V gene TRBV2 combines with J gene TRBJ1-2; D is possibly TRBD1 (5 bases). The germline V gene encodes CDR1 SNHLY and CDR2 FYNNEI. The V end lost 6 bases, the J end lost 5 bases, and 7 bases lay between the germline ends. This CDR3 has 11 residues. The chain's CDR3 is CASRRGYGYTF. As DNA, the CDR3 is TGTGCCAGCAGAAGGGGTTATGGCTACACCTTC.

The chain is built from TRBV27 and TRBJ1-1; 10 bases fit TRBD1. CDR1 and CDR2 from the germline V gene are MNHEY and SMNVEV (reference sequence). V lost 6 bases and J lost 6; bases outside the gene matches: 4. CDR3 length: 13 residues. DNA of the CDR3: TGTGCCAGCAGGACAGGGGGCGCCGCTGAAGCTTTCTTT. This translates into CASRTGGAAEAFF.

The chain employs TRBV28 and TRBJ2-7, with 11 bases that match TRBD1. CDR3 length: 16 residues. Germline trimming cut 6 bases from V and 3 bases from J; bases unmatched to any gene: 10. Germline CDR1 is MDHEN and CDR2 is SYDVKM. The CDR3 region has the DNA TGTGCCAGCAGATCCGGGACAGGGGGGAGACACTACGAGCAGTACTTC. Protein sequence: CASRSGTGGRHYEQYF.

This clone has just a few counts. The genes are TRBV2 and TRBJ2-3, with 7 bases matching TRBD2. The trim removed 4 bases at V and 3 bases at J, leaving 4 bases unmatched. CDR1 is SNHLY and CDR2 is FYNNEI in the germline V gene. The CDR3 sequence is 14 residues long. The CDR3 DNA follows: TGTGCCAGCAGTGCTCTGCGGGGGACAGATACGCAGTATTTT. Translated, it gives CASSALRGTDTQYF.

This clone was observed a few times. CDR3 loop: CASRPRQGTNTGELFF. The DNA for the CDR3 is TGTGCCAGTAGGCCGCGACAGGGCACGAACACCGGGGAGCTGTTTTTT. V is TRBV19 and J is TRBJ2-2, with 7 positions matching TRBD1. The germline V gene has CDR1 LNHDA and CDR2 SQIVND (reference sequence). V lost 6 bases and J lost 0; bases outside the gene matches: 7. CDR3 length equals 16 residues.

V is TRBV3-1 (or the pseudogene TRBV3-2) and J is TRBJ1-2; 10 bases map to TRBD1. The CDR3 has 16 residues. Germline trimming cut 0 bases from V and 4 bases from J; bases unmatched to any gene: 5. Germline V lookup: CDR1 LGHDT, CDR2 YNNKEL (reference sequence). CDR3 in amino acids: CASSQEGQGVSYGYTF. The CDR3 coding sequence is TGTGCCAGCAGCCAAGAAGGACAGGGGGTATCCTATGGCTACACCTTC.

The rearrangement links TRBV6-4 to TRBJ1-2; 7 bases fit TRBD1. The V segment lost 6 bases and the J segment 4 bases; nucleotides outside the gene matches: 14. The CDR3 loop spans 16 amino acids. Germline assignment: CDR1 MRHNA and CDR2 SNTAGT. The CDR3 loop is CASRGTALRPAYGYTF. The CDR3 DNA follows: TGTGCCAGCAGGGGGACAGCTCTTCGACCCGCCTATGGCTACACCTTC.

V and J are TRBV18 and TRBJ2-1; the match to TRBD1 covers 8 bases. Germline CDR1 is KGHSH and CDR2 is LQKENI. The CDR3 is 15 amino acids. The junction had 8 bases not matched to a gene; V was cut back by 3 bases and J by 7 bases. The DNA for the CDR3 is TGTGCCAGCTCACCCGGGACAGGCGCTTGGAATGAGCAGTTCTTC. Translation: CASSPGTGAWNEQFF.